This T cell receptor (beta chain) was profiled in a study of blood T cell repertoires in COVID-19. Across the whole study: COVID-19 samples from acute and convalescent phases originated in the United States, Italy and Spain. Sample material is recorded as cDNA or gDNA derived from T cells, B-cell-depleted T cells, or PBMCs.

TCRdb's copy holds only in-frame clones and misses some; the assay was immunoSEQ multiplex PCR. The profile shows hundreds of thousands of clones, roughly 86% of them singletons. The CDR3 length is 13 residues. The V gene lost 0 bases and the J gene lost 5 bases, with 5 bases spanning the gap. Germline V CDR1 and CDR2: SGHRS, YFSETQ. This clone was observed a single time. The origin of this receptor is a woman in her sixties or seventies who had recovered from COVID-19. The specimen was peripheral blood. The rearrangement uses TRBV5-1 and TRBJ1-4; D call uncertain. The DNA for the CDR3 is TGCGCCAGCAGCTTGGGGGCGAATGAAAAACTGTTTTTT. Encoded protein: CASSLGANEKLFF.